The 8 T cell receptor beta chains presented below share a single source sample, sequenced in a study of shared clonotypes between healthy human individuals. Naive CD8 cells comprised CD45RO-negative, CCR7-positively selected cells, excluding terminally differentiated effector memory CD45RA+ cells. Produced via immunoSEQ multiplex PCR; TCRdb's table is partial and in-frame only. Here the sample spans hundreds of thousands of clones, roughly 95% being singletons. The source material was naive CD8+ T cells sorted from blood. These receptors originate from a woman aged 25 to 39 in good health.

The chain is built from TRBV9 and TRBJ1-1; TRBD1 agrees at 9 bases. The CDR3 covers 13 residues. Looked up from germline, CDR1 is SGDLS and CDR2 is YYNGEE. Trimming took 0 bases from V and 10 from J; bases not matched to a gene: 4. The chain's CDR3 is CASSVGDRDRAFF. The CDR3 region has the DNA TGTGCCAGCAGCGTAGGGGACAGGGACCGAGCTTTCTTT.

The chain links TRBV13 to TRBJ2-1, with no clear D. V lost 5 bases, J lost 6 bases, and 14 bases lay in between. Germline CDR1 PRHDT, CDR2 FYEKMQ (reference sequence). The CDR3 covers 14 residues. The CDR3 is CASSLDAVFNEQFF. CDR3 DNA sequence: TGTGCCAGCAGCCTAGATGCCGTGTTCAATGAGCAGTTCTTC.

This clone has only one observation. The chain links TRBV2 to TRBJ2-7, with TRBD1 matching over 8 bases. This CDR3 is 12 amino acids long. Germline trimming cut 11 bases from V and 4 bases from J; bases unmatched to any gene: 7. CDR1 is SNHLY and CDR2 is FYNNEI in the germline V gene. The CDR3 is CAGRTGRYEQYF. The CDR3 DNA is TGTGCCGGCCGGACAGGGAGATACGAGCAGTACTTC.

The rearrangement links TRBV27 to TRBJ1-1; the match to TRBD1 covers 9 bases. This CDR3 comprises 14 residues. Unmatched junction bases numbered 3, after V lost 6 bases and J lost 1 base. CDR1 is MNHEY, CDR2 SMNVEV, per germline (reference sequence). The CDR3 coding sequence is TGTGCCAGCAGAACGACAGGGGGGAACACTGAAGCTTTCTTT. Protein product: CASRTTGGNTEAFF.

This sequence joins TRBV7-9 and TRBJ1-2; D remains unclear. Germline V lookup: CDR1 SEHNR, CDR2 FQNEAQ (reference sequence). V was shortened by 3 bases and J by 6 bases, with 11 bases between the two germline ends. The CDR3 has 13 residues. The CDR3, as DNA: TGTGCCAGCAGCTTGGCCCCGCGTAATGGCTACACCTTC. It translates to CASSLAPRNGYTF.

CDR3 coding DNA: TGTGCCAGCATCCGAACAGGGAGTATGACCGGGGAGCTGTTTTTT. It codes for CASIRTGSMTGELFF. The chain employs TRBV13 and TRBJ2-2; weak D call: TRBD1 (6 bases). The CDR3 has 15 amino acids. The ends were cut back, 7 bases at V and 5 bases at J, with 17 bases in the middle. From germline, CDR1 is PRHDT and CDR2 FYEKMQ (reference sequence).

The chain employs TRBV5-1 and TRBJ2-1; 8 bases are shared with TRBD2. Looked up from germline, CDR1 is SGHRS and CDR2 is YFSETQ. The CDR3 loop spans 13 amino acids. V was clipped by 5 bases and J by 9 bases; unmatched bases: 7. The CDR3 reads CASRFSGMLEQFF. CDR3 nucleotide sequence: TGCGCCAGCAGATTTAGCGGGATGCTTGAGCAGTTCTTC.

V usage is TRBV9 and J usage is TRBJ1-1, with no clear D. The ends were cut back, 4 bases at V and 6 bases at J, with 19 bases in the middle. Germline V lookup: CDR1 SGDLS, CDR2 YYNGEE. CDR3 length: 15 residues. In nucleotides, the CDR3 is TGTGCCAGCAGCCCCAGCGCGGTTCTGGTCGCTGAAGCTTTCTTT. This sequence encodes CASSPSAVLVAEAFF.